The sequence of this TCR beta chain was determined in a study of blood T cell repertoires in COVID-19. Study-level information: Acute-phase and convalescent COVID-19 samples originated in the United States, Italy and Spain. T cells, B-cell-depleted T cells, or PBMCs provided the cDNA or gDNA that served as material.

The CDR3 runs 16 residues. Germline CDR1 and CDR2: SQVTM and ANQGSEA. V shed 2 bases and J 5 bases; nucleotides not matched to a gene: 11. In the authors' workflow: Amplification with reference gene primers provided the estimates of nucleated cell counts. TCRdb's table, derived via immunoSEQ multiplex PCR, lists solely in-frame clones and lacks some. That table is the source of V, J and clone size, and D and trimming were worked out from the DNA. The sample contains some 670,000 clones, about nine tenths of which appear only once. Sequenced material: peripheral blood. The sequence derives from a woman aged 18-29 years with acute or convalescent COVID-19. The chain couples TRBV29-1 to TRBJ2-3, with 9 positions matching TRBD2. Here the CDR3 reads CSVERTRGGVGDTQYF. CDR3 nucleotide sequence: TGCAGCGTTGAAAGGACTCGCGGGGGGGTGGGAGATACGCAGTATTTT.